This entry lists 24 T cell receptor beta chains sequenced from one sample in a study of blood T cell repertoires in COVID-19. Clones were read by immunoSEQ multiplex PCR, and TCRdb kept only the in-frame ones, dropping some. This sample yields under 200,000 clones, of which 70% to 90% are seen a single time; around 5.4% belongs to the top ten. The sequenced sample was peripheral blood. Receptors were obtained from a woman in her forties or fifties with COVID-19, enrolled during active disease.

V gene TRBV7-2 combines with J gene TRBJ1-6, with D possibly being TRBD1 (5 bases). The V gene lost 5 bases and the J gene lost 16 bases, with 18 bases spanning the gap. Germline CDR1 and CDR2: SGHTA and FQGNSA. CDR3 length: 13 amino acids. The CDR3 nucleotides are TGTGCCAGCAGCCTTAGCGTGCGGGACCAACTCCACTTT. Translated: CASSLSVRDQLHF.

This chain links TRBV6-6 with TRBJ1-1, with D perhaps matching TRBD1 (5 bases). This CDR3 is 15 amino acids long. V shed 3 bases and J shed 2 bases, with 13 bases lying between them. Germline loops: CDR1 MNHNY, CDR2 SVGAGI (reference sequence). CDR3 nucleotide sequence: TGTGCCAGCAGTTATCCGACAGAGATCAACACTGAAGCTTTCTTT. It yields the protein CASSYPTEINTEAFF.

The gene calls are TRBV7-9 and TRBJ1-5; D is perhaps TRBD1 (5 bases). V lost 5 bases, J lost 7 bases, and 9 bases lay in between. The CDR3 sequence is 12 residues long. The germline CDR1 and CDR2 sequences are SEHNR and FQNEAQ (reference sequence). The CDR3 protein is CASSLTDQPQHF. The CDR3 DNA sequence: TGTGCCAGCAGCCTGACAGACCAGCCCCAGCATTTT.

This sequence joins TRBV27 and TRBJ2-3; TRBD2 matches 8 bases. The V gene's germline CDR1 is MNHEY and CDR2 SMNVEV (reference sequence). This CDR3 is built from 15 residues. V lost 6 bases, J lost 5 bases, and 10 bases stayed unmatched. Written as DNA, the CDR3 is TGTGCCAGCAGCCTTGATCGGGGGGGCCGAGATACGCAGTATTTT. This translates into CASSLDRGGRDTQYF.

The chain joins TRBV7-2 to TRBJ2-3; the match to TRBD2 covers 10 bases. The CDR3 has 16 residues. With V trimmed by 5 bases and J by 2 bases, 7 bases remained unmatched. CDR1 and CDR2 (germline): SGHTA, FQGNSA. The CDR3 DNA sequence: TGTGCCAGCAGCCTCCTAGCGGGGGACTTCACAGATACGCAGTATTTT. Translation gives CASSLLAGDFTDTQYF.

This chain connects TRBV2 to TRBJ2-5; 7 bases map to TRBD1. The junction had 3 bases not matched to a gene; V was cut back by 6 bases and J by 5 bases. CDR3 length: 12 residues. Germline values: CDR1 SNHLY, CDR2 FYNNEI. CDR3 nucleotide sequence: TGTGCCAGCAGAACAGGGGTTGAGACCCAGTACTTC. Amino acid sequence: CASRTGVETQYF.

In its sample, this clone was seen a few times. The chain links TRBV10-3 to TRBJ2-1; 9 positions agree with TRBD2. Germline V gene lookup returns CDR1 ENHRY and CDR2 SYGVKD. The J segment lost 1 base and the V segment lost 10 bases, leaving 17 bases of the junction unmatched. This CDR3 comprises 18 residues. CDR3 sequence (DNA): TGTGCCACATCAGTTGCGGGGGGGCCCAGTTTTTCCTACAATGAGCAGTTCTTC. Its translation is CATSVAGGPSFSYNEQFF.

V gene TRBV7-9 combines with J gene TRBJ2-5; no definite D call. V was shortened by 2 bases and J by 1 base, with 8 bases between the two germline ends. Germline CDR1 SEHNR, CDR2 FQNEAQ (reference sequence). This CDR3 spans 14 amino acids. The CDR3 sequence: CASSLSLSQETQYF. CDR3 sequence (DNA): TGTGCCAGCAGCTTATCACTCTCCCAAGAGACCCAGTACTTC.

The rearrangement joins TRBV7-3 to TRBJ2-2; possible D gene TRBD2, 6 bases. Germline lookup yields CDR1 SGHTA and CDR2 FQGTGA. The CDR3 has 15 residues. V was trimmed by 5 bases and J by 0 bases, leaving 10 bases between them. Written as DNA, the CDR3 is TGTGCCAGCAGCCCGGGACTCTCGAACACCGGGGAGCTGTTTTTT. It encodes CASSPGLSNTGELFF. The entire variable domain, with the rest obtained from reference TRBV7-3 and TRBJ2-2, is as follows: GAGVSQTPSNKVTEKGKYVELRCDPISGHTALYWYRQSLGQGPEFLIYFQGTGAADDSGLPNDRFFAVRPEGSVSTLKIQRTERGDSAVYLCASSPGLSNTGELFFGEGSRLTVL.

The chain has TRBV5-6 and TRBJ2-3; TRBD2 is a possible D gene (7 bases). Germline values: CDR1 SGHDT, CDR2 YYEEEE. This CDR3 contains 16 residues. Trimming shortened V by 0 bases and J by 4 bases, and 15 bases separated the two germline ends. In DNA form, the CDR3 reads TGTGCCAGCAGCTTGGTGGCGGGGGACAACCCAGATACGCAGTATTTT. Translated: CASSLVAGDNPDTQYF.

This rearrangement joins TRBV7-2 to TRBJ1-3, with D hard to call. Trimming took 6 bases from V and 2 from J, leaving 11 bases between them. Germline V gene lookup returns CDR1 SGHTA and CDR2 FQGNSA. CDR3 length: 14 amino acids. The CDR3 loop reads CASSYGSPGNTIYF. In nucleotides, the CDR3 is TGTGCCAGCAGTTACGGTTCTCCTGGAAACACCATATATTTT. Together with reference TRBV7-2 and TRBJ1-3, the CDR3 gives the full variable domain: GAGVSQSPSNKVTEKGKDVELRCDPISGHTALYWYRQSLGQGLEFLIYFQGNSAPDKSGLPSDRFSAERTGGSVSTLTIQRTQQEDSAVYLCASSYGSPGNTIYFGEGSWLTVV.

The chain has TRBV30 and TRBJ2-3, with 7 bases that match TRBD1. The V gene end was trimmed by 4 bases and the J gene end by 3 bases; junction bases not matched to a gene: 1. The germline V gene has CDR1 GTSNPN and CDR2 SVGIG (reference sequence). This CDR3 has 12 residues. CDR3 protein: CAWTGGTDTQYF. CDR3 DNA sequence: TGTGCCTGGACAGGGGGAACAGATACGCAGTATTTT.

As concerns this clone: An end of the junction does not agree with germline; a read error may underlie this. V and J are TRBV6-1 and TRBJ1-5; tentatively, D is TRBD1 (6 bases). The V gene's germline CDR1 is MNHNS and CDR2 SASEGT. The CDR3 spans 17 residues. CDR3 sequence (DNA): TGTGCCAGCAGGGAAGTACAGGGTACCTATAGCAATCAGCCCCAGCATTTT. Its translation is CASREVQGTYSNQPQHF.

In this sample, this clone turned up once. The chain uses TRBV6-1 and TRBJ2-5; unclear D gene. Trimming removed 6 bases from V and 2 bases from J, with 10 bases in between. CDR1 and CDR2 (germline): MNHNS, SASEGT. This CDR3 region has 13 residues. The CDR3 sequence: CASRNGLQETQYF. CDR3 coding DNA: TGTGCCAGCAGGAATGGGCTACAAGAGACCCAGTACTTC.

The chain uses TRBV24-1 and TRBJ1-4; 9 positions match TRBD1. The germline V gene has CDR1 KGHDR and CDR2 SFDVKD. The V segment lost 10 bases and the J segment 4 bases; nucleotides outside the gene matches: 3. The CDR3 sequence is 13 residues long. For the CDR3, the DNA is TGTGCCACTAAGACAGGGGGTAATGAAAAACTGTTTTTT. Translated, it gives CATKTGGNEKLFF.

J is TRBJ2-7 and V is TRBV7-3, with 7 bases matching TRBD1. CDR3 length: 13 amino acids. J was trimmed by 2 bases and V by 5 bases; bases with no gene match: 3. Germline V gene lookup returns CDR1 SGHTA and CDR2 FQGTGA. In DNA, the CDR3 is TGTGCCAGCAGCCCCGACAGGGCCTACGAGCAGTACTTC. Amino acid sequence: CASSPDRAYEQYF.

The chain links TRBV3-1 (or the pseudogene TRBV3-2) to TRBJ2-3; 9 bases are shared with TRBD2. The CDR3 loop spans 16 amino acids. V shed 3 bases, J shed 2 bases, and the junction held 6 bases outside the gene matches. Germline-derived CDR1 and CDR2 are LGHDT and YNNKEL (reference sequence). The CDR3: CASSQRRGGLTDTQYF. As DNA, the CDR3 is TGTGCCAGCAGCCAGAGGCGGGGGGGGCTCACAGATACGCAGTATTTT.

DNA of the CDR3: TGTGCCAGCAGCCGGGACACCGGGGAGCTGTTTTTT. The encoded protein is CASSRDTGELFF. J is TRBJ2-2 and V is TRBV11-3, with no clear D. This CDR3 has 12 amino acids. The ends were cut back, 5 bases at V and 3 bases at J, with 4 bases in the middle. Germline V lookup: CDR1 SGHNT, CDR2 YENEEA.

The CDR3 loop reads CASSYFIWASGDSSTDTQYF. The DNA for the CDR3 is TGTGCCAGCAGTTATTTTATCTGGGCTAGCGGGGACTCCAGCACAGATACGCAGTATTTT. This chain uses TRBV6-2 or TRBV6-3 with TRBJ2-3; 9 bases map to TRBD2. The junction had 16 bases not matched to a gene; V was cut back by 3 bases and J by 0 bases. Germline loops: CDR1 MNHEY, CDR2 SVGEGT. The CDR3 totals 20 residues.

The rearrangement uses TRBV5-1 and TRBJ1-4; TRBD1 matches 8 bases. The trim removed 3 bases at V and 8 bases at J, leaving 3 bases unmatched. The CDR3 covers 13 residues. Germline CDR1 reads SGHRS; CDR2 reads YFSETQ. CDR3 sequence (DNA): TGCGCCAGCAGCTCCCGACAGGGGGAAAAACTGTTTTTT. Its translation is CASSSRQGEKLFF.

V gene TRBV12-3 or TRBV12-4 combines with J gene TRBJ2-7, with a possible D match to TRBD2 (6 bases). With 4 bases removed from V and 6 bases from J, the gap between germline ends came to 7 bases. The CDR3 has 11 amino acids. In DNA form, the CDR3 reads TGTGCCAGCAGTTCGGGGGTCGAGCAGTACTTC. It specifies CASSSGVEQYF.

The V call is TRBV18, the J call TRBJ2-1; 8 bases match TRBD1. V trimming: 6 bases; J trimming: 8 bases; junction bases outside the gene matches: 6. Germline V lookup: CDR1 KGHSH, CDR2 LQKENI. The CDR3 sequence is 13 residues long. This chain's CDR3 is CASSQGQGDEQFF. In DNA form, the CDR3 reads TGTGCCAGCTCGCAAGGACAGGGCGATGAGCAGTTCTTC.

The chain recombines TRBV18 with TRBJ1-5; 8 bases agree with TRBD1. The J segment lost 2 bases and the V segment lost 3 bases, leaving 6 bases of the junction unmatched. The germline gives CDR1 KGHSH, CDR2 LQKENI. This CDR3 contains 16 residues. The CDR3 bases are TGTGCCAGCTCACCCTTTGGACAGGGAGGCAATCAGCCCCAGCATTTT. This codes for CASSPFGQGGNQPQHF.

The chain is built from TRBV28 and TRBJ1-4; 9 nucleotides align to TRBD1. This CDR3 has 14 residues. Trimming took 4 bases from V and 7 from J; bases not matched to a gene: 4. Germline V gene sequence: CDR1 MDHEN, CDR2 SYDVKM. CDR3 protein: CASSSGQGGEKLFF. The CDR3 region has the DNA TGTGCCAGCAGTTCGGGACAGGGAGGTGAAAAACTGTTTTTT.